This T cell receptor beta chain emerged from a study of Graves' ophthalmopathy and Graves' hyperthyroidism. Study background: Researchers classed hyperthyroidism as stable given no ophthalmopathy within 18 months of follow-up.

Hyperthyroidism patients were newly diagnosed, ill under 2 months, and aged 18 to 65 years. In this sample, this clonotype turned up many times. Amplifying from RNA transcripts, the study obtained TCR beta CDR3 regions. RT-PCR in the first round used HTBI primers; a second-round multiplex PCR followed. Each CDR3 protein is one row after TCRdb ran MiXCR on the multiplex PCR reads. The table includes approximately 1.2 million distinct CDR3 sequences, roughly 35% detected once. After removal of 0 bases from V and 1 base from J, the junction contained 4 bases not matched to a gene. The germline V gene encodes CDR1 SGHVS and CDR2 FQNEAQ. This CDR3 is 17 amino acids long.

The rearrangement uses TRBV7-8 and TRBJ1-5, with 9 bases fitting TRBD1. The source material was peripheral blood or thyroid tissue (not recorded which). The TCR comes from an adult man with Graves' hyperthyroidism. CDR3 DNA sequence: TGTGCCAGCAGCTTAGCCCGGGACAGGGTAAGCAATCAGCCCCAGCATTTT. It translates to CASSLARDRVSNQPQHF.